This TCR beta chain comes out of a study of siplizumab effects on memory and regulatory T cells. Study-wide points: Just a small share of alloreactive clones was traced back to unstimulated subsets.

Per sample, the assay covered 100,000 or so TCR templates. The data were produced by immunoSEQ multiplex PCR, yet TCRdb's version contains in-frame clones alone and is incomplete. The table has 100,000 to 110,000 clones, approximately 94% seen once. The junction had 3 bases not matched to a gene; V was cut back by 4 bases and J by 7 bases. Germline V CDR1 and CDR2: MDHEN, SYDVKM. The CDR3 contains 13 residues. Comment on this clone: The antigen is not known.

The chain links TRBV28 to TRBJ1-2; the match to TRBD1 covers 10 bases. This receptor was taken from a human donor in good health. Material: non-Treg CD4+ T cells sorted from blood. The CDR3: CASSSGQGFGYTF. The CDR3, as DNA: TGTGCCAGCAGTTCGGGACAGGGGTTTGGCTACACCTTC.